This TCR beta chain is drawn from a study of CD8 T cells in Susac syndrome. Germline V gene data show CDR1 as DFQATT and CDR2 as SNEGSKA (reference sequence). The CDR3 is 15 residues long. V lost 4 bases to trimming and J lost 3 bases, with 19 bases between them. An input of about 0.5 to 1 ug of RNA was subjected to reverse transcription using random hexamers. Multiplex PCR with immunoSEQ amplified the TCR beta CDR3 across 54 Vbeta and 13 Jbeta. TCRdb reanalysed the immunoSEQ multiplex PCR reads using MiXCR and keeps one entry per CDR3 protein. The table records roughly 200,000 distinct CDR3 sequences, 90% to 95% of them present only once.

This chain uses TRBV20-1 with TRBJ2-7; perhaps TRBD1 as D (6 bases). Sequencing input: CD4+ T cells from PBMCs. This clonotype was obtained from a human donor with Susac syndrome. The CDR3 is CSAKVNRVGSYEQYF. In DNA, the CDR3 is TGCAGTGCTAAAGTTAACAGGGTAGGAAGCTACGAGCAGTACTTC.